The 16 T cell receptor beta chains listed next were all sequenced from one sample in a study of blood T cell repertoires in COVID-19. The method was immunoSEQ multiplex PCR; TCRdb's version includes in-frame clones alone and lacks a portion of them. The sample has 45,000 to 55,000 clones; around nine tenths are singletons. The material sequenced was peripheral blood. All receptors come from a man older than 75 with acute or convalescent COVID-19.

The gene calls are TRBV6-6 and TRBJ2-7; D might be TRBD1 (6 bases). V was pared by 8 bases and J by 1 base, with 9 bases between. Germline-derived CDR1 and CDR2 are MNHNY and SVGAGI (reference sequence). The CDR3 runs 12 residues. For the CDR3, the DNA is TGTGCCAGCGGAGGACAGTCCTACGAGCAGTACTTC. Its protein is CASGGQSYEQYF.

This clone appeared a single time. The chain has TRBV7-9 and TRBJ1-2; D might be TRBD1 (5 bases). Germline loops: CDR1 SEHNR, CDR2 FQNEAQ (reference sequence). This CDR3 spans 14 amino acids. V was clipped by 3 bases and J by 3 bases, with 11 bases between them. CDR3 nucleotides: TGTGCCAGCAGCTTCCCCAGGGAGGACTATGGCTACACCTTC. Its protein product is CASSFPREDYGYTF.

V gene TRBV30 combines with J gene TRBJ1-5, with D uncertain. From germline, CDR1 is GTSNPN and CDR2 SVGIG (reference sequence). The V and J ends lost 2 bases and 4 bases respectively, with 9 bases between them. The CDR3 loop spans 13 amino acids. CDR3 region: CAWSFLANQPQHF. The CDR3 DNA reads TGTGCCTGGAGTTTCCTGGCAAATCAGCCCCAGCATTTT.

The rearrangement uses TRBV6-5 and TRBJ2-7; possible D gene TRBD2, 6 bases. Germline loops: CDR1 MNHEY, CDR2 SVGAGI. This CDR3 is 12 amino acids long. The V end lost 10 bases, the J end lost 2 bases, and 12 bases lay between the germline ends. The CDR3 sequence: CATGTGTYEQYF. CDR3 nucleotides: TGTGCCACCGGGACTGGGACCTACGAGCAGTACTTC.

J is TRBJ2-5 and V is TRBV7-9, with D possibly TRBD1 on 5 matching bases. The CDR3 sequence is 12 residues long. The V and J ends lost 8 bases and 4 bases respectively, with 11 bases between them. Germline values: CDR1 SEHNR, CDR2 FQNEAQ (reference sequence). The DNA for the CDR3 is TGTGCCAGCTCAGGGTTTGGAGAGACCCAGTACTTC. Translation gives CASSGFGETQYF.

DNA of the CDR3: TGTGCCAGCAGCTTTGGACAGAAAAATCAGCCCCAGCATTTT. Protein sequence: CASSFGQKNQPQHF. V gene TRBV7-8 combines with J gene TRBJ1-5, with D tentatively TRBD1 (6 bases). The CDR3 has 14 amino acids. V was clipped by 3 bases and J by 4 bases, with 10 bases between them. CDR1 is SGHVS and CDR2 is FQNEAQ in the germline V gene.

This chain joins TRBV5-1 and TRBJ1-5; possibly TRBD1 for D (6 bases). Germline V gene lookup returns CDR1 SGHRS and CDR2 YFSETQ. The CDR3 has 15 residues. Trimming removed 1 base from V and 4 bases from J, with 12 bases in between. CDR3: CASSLNTGTNQPQHF. CDR3 nucleotide sequence: TGCGCCAGCAGCTTGAATACAGGGACAAATCAGCCCCAGCATTTT.

The chain uses TRBV19 and TRBJ1-4; D gene ambiguous. This CDR3 has 13 residues. V was pared by 5 bases and J by 8 bases, with 12 bases between. The germline CDR1 and CDR2 sequences are LNHDA and SQIVND (reference sequence). Here the CDR3 DNA reads TGTGCCAGTAGTCCCTCACGGTCCGAAAAACTGTTTTTT. Residues: CASSPSRSEKLFF.

CDR3 protein: CASSLGLESYEQYF. The CDR3 DNA reads as TGTGCCAGCAGCTTGGGACTGGAGTCCTACGAGCAGTACTTC. V usage is TRBV11-2 and J usage is TRBJ2-7; perhaps TRBD2 as D (6 bases). The CDR3 totals 14 residues. V lost 3 bases and J 1 base, leaving 10 bases between the germline ends. Germline V gives CDR1 SGHAT, CDR2 FQNNGV.

The chain carries TRBV28 and TRBJ1-2; a possible D gene is TRBD1 (5 bases). Germline V gene lookup returns CDR1 MDHEN and CDR2 SYDVKM. The CDR3 totals 16 residues. V was shortened by 5 bases and J by 11 bases, with 27 bases between the two germline ends. CDR3 bases: TGTGCCAGCAGTCCCAACAAAGGGGTCCAGGCCCCGTTTTACACCTTC. It specifies CASSPNKGVQAPFYTF.

This chain connects TRBV11-3 to TRBJ2-7; a weak D match, TRBD1 (6 bases). The V and J ends lost 3 bases and 3 bases respectively, with 12 bases between them. CDR3 length: 14 residues. Looked up from germline, CDR1 is SGHNT and CDR2 is YENEEA. CDR3 loop: CASSLRAGDYEQYF. The CDR3 DNA is TGTGCCAGCAGCTTGAGGGCAGGGGACTACGAGCAGTACTTC.

This clone turned up a few times. The genes are TRBV7-3 and TRBJ2-2; D unresolved. This CDR3 region has 16 residues. V dropped 1 base and J dropped 5 bases, with 14 bases sitting between them. Per germline, CDR1 SGHTA and CDR2 FQGTGA. The chain's CDR3 is CASSLMPSRSTGELFF. The CDR3 coding sequence is TGTGCCAGCAGCTTAATGCCCTCCCGGTCGACCGGGGAGCTGTTTTTT.

The rearrangement joins TRBV19 to TRBJ1-2, with D hard to call. This CDR3 region has 13 residues. Germline lookup yields CDR1 LNHDA and CDR2 SQIVND (reference sequence). The ends were cut back, 7 bases at V and 1 base at J, with 10 bases in the middle. The CDR3 is CASNRRDNYGYTF. CDR3 nucleotides: TGTGCCAGTAACCGGAGGGATAACTATGGCTACACCTTC. Based on the CDR3 plus reference TRBV19 and TRBJ1-2, the full variable domain is DGGITQSPKYLFRKEGQNVTLSCEQNLNHDAMYWYRQDPGQGLRLIYYSQIVNDFQKGDIAEGYSVSREKKESFPLTVTSAQKNPTAFYLCASNRRDNYGYTFGSGTRLTVV.

V usage is TRBV27 and J usage is TRBJ2-7, with 8 bases lining up with TRBD1. Looked up from germline, CDR1 is MNHEY and CDR2 is SMNVEV (reference sequence). CDR3 size: 14 residues. The trim removed 5 bases at V and 3 bases at J, leaving 6 bases unmatched. The CDR3, as DNA: TGTGCCAGCAGTCGAACCGACAGGGGCTACGAGCAGTACTTC. Protein sequence: CASSRTDRGYEQYF.

In its sample, this clone was seen once. V gene TRBV29-1 combines with J gene TRBJ1-2; no clear D. CDR3 length: 11 residues. CDR1 is SQVTM, CDR2 ANQGSEA, per germline. Trimming removed 3 bases from V and 4 bases from J, with 6 bases in between. The CDR3 is CSVDPGYGYTF. The CDR3 DNA reads as TGCAGCGTTGACCCCGGCTATGGCTACACCTTC.

The chain recombines TRBV5-1 with TRBJ1-3; maybe TRBD1 (6 bases). The V end was cut by 2 bases, the J end by 2 bases, with 8 bases between. This CDR3 has 14 amino acids. Germline CDR1 reads SGHRS; CDR2 reads YFSETQ. CDR3 residues: CASSLQGAGNTIYF. CDR3 sequence (DNA): TGCGCCAGCAGCTTACAGGGTGCTGGAAACACCATATATTTT. Drawing the rest from reference TRBV5-1 and TRBJ1-3, the complete variable domain is KAGVTQTPRYLIKTRGQQVTLSCSPISGHRSVSWYQQTPGQGLQFLFEYFSETQRNKGNFPGRFSGRQFSNSRSEMNVSTLELGDSALYLCASSLQGAGNTIYFGEGSWLTVV.